This entry lists 18 T cell receptor beta chains sequenced from one sample in a study of CD8+CD57+ T cells in acquired aplastic anemia. Genomic DNA acted as the template from which TCR beta VDJ combination and CDR3 sequence profiling were carried out. TCRdb reprocessed the reads with MiXCR, giving one entry per CDR3 protein. In the table there are approximately 130,000 distinct CDR3 sequences, 35% to 50% of which are singletons. The sample consisted of sorted CD4+, CD8+, or CD8+CD57+ T cells (not recorded which) from PBMCs. Every receptor here comes from a human donor in good health, serving as a control.

The chain uses TRBV24-1 and TRBJ2-5; 9 bases align to TRBD2. The CDR3 has 16 residues. V was clipped by 4 bases and J by 2 bases; unmatched bases: 7. In germline, CDR1 is KGHDR, CDR2 SFDVKD. CDR3 amino acids: CATSDRGLAKQETQYF. The CDR3 nucleotides are TGTGCCACCAGTGACCGGGGACTAGCCAAGCAAGAGACCCAGTACTTC.

Ten or more counts support this clonotype. The chain uses TRBV6-6 and TRBJ1-5; D might be TRBD1 (6 bases). Looked up from germline, CDR1 is MNHNY and CDR2 is SVGAGI (reference sequence). CDR3 size: 15 residues. Trimming removed 4 bases from V and 1 base from J, with 11 bases in between. CDR3 in DNA: TGTGCCAGCAGTTCGGGACATACCAGCAATCAGCCCCAGCATTTT. Protein product: CASSSGHTSNQPQHF.

This chain joins TRBV7-9 and TRBJ1-2, with a weak D call TRBD1 (5 bases). The V end was cut by 6 bases, the J end by 7 bases, with 15 bases between. The germline V gene has CDR1 SEHNR and CDR2 FQNEAQ (reference sequence). The CDR3 length is 13 residues. In nucleotides, the CDR3 is TGTGCCAGCAGACAAGGGGTTATCAGTGGCTACACCTTC. This sequence encodes CASRQGVISGYTF. The full variable domain, in which reference TRBV7-9 and TRBJ1-2 provide the parts outside the CDR3, is DTGVSQNPRHKITKRGQNVTFRCDPISEHNRLYWYRQTLGQGPEFLTYFQNEAQLEKSRLLSDRFSAERPKGSFSTLEIQRTEQGDSAMYLCASRQGVISGYTFGSGTRLTVV.

The CDR3 nucleotides read TGTGCCGGCTCCCGACAGGAGACCTACGAGCAGTACTTC. This translates into CAGSRQETYEQYF. The chain is built from TRBV6-1 and TRBJ2-7; D is perhaps TRBD1 (6 bases). This CDR3 spans 13 amino acids. Germline V lookup: CDR1 MNHNS, CDR2 SASEGT. V was shortened by 11 bases and J by 2 bases, with 16 bases between the two germline ends.

This chain joins TRBV5-1 and TRBJ2-1; D possibly matches TRBD1 or TRBD2 (5 bases each). The CDR3 extends over 17 amino acids. Germline loops: CDR1 SGHRS, CDR2 YFSETQ. Trimming stripped 0 bases from V and 4 bases from J, with 17 bases between. In nucleotides, the CDR3 is TGCGCCAGCAGCTTGGCGATTGGGACGGGGCCTTACAATGAGCAGTTCTTC. Protein: CASSLAIGTGPYNEQFF. The full variable domain, in which reference TRBV5-1 and TRBJ2-1 provide the parts outside the CDR3, is KAGVTQTPRYLIKTRGQQVTLSCSPISGHRSVSWYQQTPGQGLQFLFEYFSETQRNKGNFPGRFSGRQFSNSRSEMNVSTLELGDSALYLCASSLAIGTGPYNEQFFGPGTRLTVL.

This clonotype was recorded many times. This chain connects TRBV7-9 to TRBJ2-1; the D gene is possibly TRBD2 (6 bases). Germline V gene lookup returns CDR1 SEHNR and CDR2 FQNEAQ (reference sequence). The CDR3 length is 13 residues. Trimming stripped 1 base from V and 12 bases from J, with 13 bases between. CDR3 residues: CASSLDRVGGQFF. In DNA, the CDR3 is TGTGCCAGCAGCTTAGATAGGGTCGGGGGGCAGTTCTTC.

The genes are TRBV2 and TRBJ1-6; 7 nucleotides match TRBD1. This CDR3 region has 14 residues. V shed 4 bases, J shed 6 bases, and the junction held 3 bases outside the gene matches. CDR1 and CDR2 from the germline V gene are SNHLY and FYNNEI. The CDR3 DNA reads as TGTGCCAGCAGTGCGGACAGGCCTAATTCACCCCTCCACTTT. Protein sequence: CASSADRPNSPLHF. Together with reference TRBV2 and TRBJ1-6, the CDR3 gives the full variable domain: EPEVTQTPSHQVTQMGQEVILRCVPISNHLYFYWYRQILGQKVEFLVSFYNNEISEKSEIFDDQFSVERPDGSNFTLKIRSTKLEDSAMYFCASSADRPNSPLHFGNGTRLTVT.

This clonotype was recorded many times. This chain uses TRBV5-1 with TRBJ2-2; 7 bases are a match to TRBD1. This CDR3 has 16 residues. Germline CDR1 SGHRS, CDR2 YFSETQ. Trimming took 0 bases from V and 5 from J; bases not matched to a gene: 7. The CDR3 sequence: CASSLGVTGSTGELFF. CDR3 nucleotide sequence: TGCGCCAGCAGCTTGGGCGTGACAGGGTCGACCGGGGAGCTGTTTTTT.

This clonotype was seen ten or more times. The chain recombines TRBV20-1 with TRBJ2-7; D unclear. Between the trimmed V and J ends, which lost 4 bases and 0 bases, there was a span of 7 bases. CDR1 and CDR2 (germline): DFQATT, SNEGSKA (reference sequence). The CDR3 extends over 12 amino acids. The CDR3 nucleotides read TGCAGTGCTAAAAAAGCCTCCTACGAGCAGTACTTC. Protein: CSAKKASYEQYF.

This clonotype came up many times. This chain uses TRBV2 with TRBJ1-1; no reliable D call. The CDR3 loop spans 11 amino acids. Per the germline V gene, CDR1 is SNHLY and CDR2 is FYNNEI. The V gene lost 9 bases and the J gene lost 10 bases, with 15 bases spanning the gap. CDR3 sequence reads: CARGIDGVAFF. The CDR3 nucleotides read TGTGCCAGGGGGATAGATGGGGTAGCTTTCTTT.

The chain carries TRBV7-3 and TRBJ2-7; 9 bases line up with TRBD1. Germline V lookup: CDR1 SGHTA, CDR2 FQGTGA. V trimming: 5 bases; J trimming: 4 bases; junction bases outside the gene matches: 9. The CDR3 runs 15 residues. The DNA of the CDR3 is TGTGCCAGCAGCACCCGGGACAGGGATCTGTACGAGCAGTACTTC. Protein: CASSTRDRDLYEQYF.

V gene TRBV19 combines with J gene TRBJ1-2; 10 positions agree with TRBD1. Germline trimming cut 5 bases from V and 0 bases from J; bases unmatched to any gene: 9. The CDR3 sequence is 17 residues long. Germline V CDR1 and CDR2: LNHDA, SQIVND (reference sequence). CDR3 residues: CASSAIRQGATNYGYTF. CDR3 DNA sequence: TGTGCCAGTAGTGCAATACGACAGGGGGCGACTAACTATGGCTACACCTTC.

The table lists this clonotype with many counts. The chain joins TRBV7-8 to TRBJ1-2; 9 bases align to TRBD1. This CDR3 region has 14 residues. Germline V CDR1 and CDR2: SGHVS, FQNEAQ. J gave up 6 bases and V 4 bases, and 6 bases lay outside the gene matches. The CDR3 sequence is CASSYGTGRNGYTF. Here the CDR3 DNA reads TGTGCCAGCAGCTACGGGACAGGGAGGAATGGCTACACCTTC.

The chain recombines TRBV11-2 with TRBJ2-5, with TRBD2 matching 9 bases. V was pared by 2 bases and J by 7 bases, with 5 bases of the junction left unmatched. Germline-derived CDR1 and CDR2 are SGHAT and FQNNGV. The CDR3 is 14 residues long. For the CDR3, the DNA is TGTGCCAGCAGCTTACTTAGCGGGGGCCGGACCCAGTACTTC. This gives the protein CASSLLSGGRTQYF.

The chain joins TRBV10-3 to TRBJ1-2; D is undetermined. The CDR3 loop spans 15 amino acids. V was clipped by 10 bases and J by 7 bases, with 25 bases between them. The germline CDR1 and CDR2 sequences are ENHRY and SYGVKD. The CDR3 DNA is TGTGCCACACGTTCCTCTGTTTCCCCTCGTTTTGGCTACACCTTC. Its translation: CATRSSVSPRFGYTF.

This clonotype was recorded at least ten times. This chain links TRBV19 with TRBJ1-1; tentatively, D is TRBD1 (5 bases). With 3 bases removed from V and 11 bases from J, the gap between germline ends came to 13 bases. Germline CDR1 reads LNHDA; CDR2 reads SQIVND (reference sequence). The CDR3 extends over 12 amino acids. In nucleotides, the CDR3 is TGTGCCAGTAGTATTGCAAGTCGACAGGCTTTCTTT. Translated, it gives CASSIASRQAFF.

V usage is TRBV9 and J usage is TRBJ1-2; D call uncertain. The germline V and J ends were trimmed by 0 bases and 6 bases, with 12 bases remaining between them. The germline V gene encodes CDR1 SGDLS and CDR2 YYNGEE. This CDR3 contains 14 residues. This CDR3 is CASSVDYPRDGYTF. CDR3 nucleotide sequence: TGTGCCAGCAGCGTAGACTATCCCCGGGATGGCTACACCTTC.

Ten or more counts support this clonotype. The V gene is TRBV5-5, the J gene TRBJ1-1; D gene unclear. CDR3 size: 15 residues. Germline loops: CDR1 SGHKS, CDR2 YYEKEE (reference sequence). V was shortened by 1 base and J by 0 bases, with 10 bases between the two germline ends. DNA of the CDR3: TGTGCCAGCAGCTTGCAGTTGAATTTGAACACTGAAGCTTTCTTT. This gives the protein CASSLQLNLNTEAFF.